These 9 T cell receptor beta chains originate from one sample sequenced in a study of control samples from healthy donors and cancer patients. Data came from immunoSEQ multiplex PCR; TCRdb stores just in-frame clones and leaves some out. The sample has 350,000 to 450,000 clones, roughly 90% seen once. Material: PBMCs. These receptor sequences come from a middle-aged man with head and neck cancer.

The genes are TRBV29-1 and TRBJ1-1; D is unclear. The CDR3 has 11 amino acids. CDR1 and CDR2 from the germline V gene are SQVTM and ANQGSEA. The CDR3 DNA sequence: TGCAGAAAGAAGGGTAACACTGAAGCTTTCTTT. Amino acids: CRKKGNTEAFF.

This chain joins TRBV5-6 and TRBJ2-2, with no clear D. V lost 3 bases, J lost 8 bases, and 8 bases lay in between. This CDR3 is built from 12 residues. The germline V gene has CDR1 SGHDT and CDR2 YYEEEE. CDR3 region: CASSSDLGELFF. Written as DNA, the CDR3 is TGTGCCAGCAGCTCGGACCTTGGGGAGCTGTTTTTT.

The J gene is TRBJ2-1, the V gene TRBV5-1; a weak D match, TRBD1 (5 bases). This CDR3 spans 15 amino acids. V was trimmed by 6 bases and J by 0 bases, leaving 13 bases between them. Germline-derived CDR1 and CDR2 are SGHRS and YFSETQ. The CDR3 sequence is CASTWGSSSYNEQFF. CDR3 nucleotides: TGCGCCAGCACCTGGGGCTCCAGCTCCTACAATGAGCAGTTCTTC.

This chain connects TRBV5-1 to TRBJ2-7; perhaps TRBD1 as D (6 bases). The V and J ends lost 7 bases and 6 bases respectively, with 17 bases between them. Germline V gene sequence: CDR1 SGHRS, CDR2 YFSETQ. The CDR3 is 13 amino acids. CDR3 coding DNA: TGCGCCAGCCGGGGACAAGCCTCGGGCGAGCAGTACTTC. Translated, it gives CASRGQASGEQYF. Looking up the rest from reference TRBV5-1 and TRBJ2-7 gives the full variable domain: KAGVTQTPRYLIKTRGQQVTLSCSPISGHRSVSWYQQTPGQGLQFLFEYFSETQRNKGNFPGRFSGRQFSNSRSEMNVSTLELGDSALYLCASRGQASGEQYFGPGTRLTVT.

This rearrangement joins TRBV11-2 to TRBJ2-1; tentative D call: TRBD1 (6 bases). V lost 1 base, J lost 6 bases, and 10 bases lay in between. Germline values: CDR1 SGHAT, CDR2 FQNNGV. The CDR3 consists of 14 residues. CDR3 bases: TGTGCCAGCAGCTTAGTTTCAGGGGTCAATGAGCAGTTCTTC. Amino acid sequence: CASSLVSGVNEQFF.

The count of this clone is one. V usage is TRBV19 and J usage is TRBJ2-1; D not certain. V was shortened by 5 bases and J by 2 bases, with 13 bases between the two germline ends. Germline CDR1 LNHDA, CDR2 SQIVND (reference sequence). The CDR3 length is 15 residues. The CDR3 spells CASSPQTVTYNEQFF. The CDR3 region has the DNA TGTGCCAGTAGTCCTCAGACGGTTACCTACAATGAGCAGTTCTTC.

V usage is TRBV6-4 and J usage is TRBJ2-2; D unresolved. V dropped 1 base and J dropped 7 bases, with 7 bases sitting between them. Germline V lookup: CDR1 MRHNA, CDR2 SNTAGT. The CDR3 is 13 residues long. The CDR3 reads CASSDWAGGELFF. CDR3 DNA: TGTGCCAGCAGTGACTGGGCAGGCGGGGAGCTGTTTTTT.

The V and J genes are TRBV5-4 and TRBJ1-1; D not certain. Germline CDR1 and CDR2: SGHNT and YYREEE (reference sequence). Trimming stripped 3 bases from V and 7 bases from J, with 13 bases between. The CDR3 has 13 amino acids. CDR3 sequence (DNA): TGTGCCAGCAGCTCGCGGAGAGAGGGTGAAGCTTTCTTT. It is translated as CASSSRREGEAFF.

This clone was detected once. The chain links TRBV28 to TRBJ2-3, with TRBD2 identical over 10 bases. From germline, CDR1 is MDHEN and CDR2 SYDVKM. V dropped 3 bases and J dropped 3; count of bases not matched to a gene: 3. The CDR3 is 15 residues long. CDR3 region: CASSFELAGTDTQYF. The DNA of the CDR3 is TGTGCCAGCAGTTTCGAACTAGCGGGAACAGATACGCAGTATTTT.